The present entry profiles one T cell receptor beta chain with its context. Its antigen remains unidentified. The data are from a study of blood T cells in healthy people across ages. Study findings and constraints: Long-lived donors carried more naive CD4+ cells and greater diversity than aged donors. Naive and antigen-experienced cells were not separated, limiting conclusive comparison.

Every sample had a minimum of 6.5 million PBMCs isolated. A J-beta primer mix and a sample-barcoded 5' primer were used in a second PCR of roughly 6 to 12 cycles. Via MiXCR, TCRdb re-called the 5' RACE reads, giving one row per CDR3 protein. The sample has around 690,000 distinct CDR3 sequences, 58% seen once. The CDR3 is 14 amino acids. CDR1 and CDR2 from the germline V gene are SNHLY and FYNNEI. V gave up 6 bases and J gave up 8 bases, with 17 bases separating them. Sequencing was carried out using blood. The sequence was collected from a man in his 60s in good health. The J gene is TRBJ2-1, the V gene TRBV2, with D maybe TRBD1 (5 bases). The chain's CDR3 is CASSGQGPWDEQFF. The CDR3 DNA is TGTGCCAGCAGCGGACAAGGGCCCTGGGATGAGCAGTTCTTC.